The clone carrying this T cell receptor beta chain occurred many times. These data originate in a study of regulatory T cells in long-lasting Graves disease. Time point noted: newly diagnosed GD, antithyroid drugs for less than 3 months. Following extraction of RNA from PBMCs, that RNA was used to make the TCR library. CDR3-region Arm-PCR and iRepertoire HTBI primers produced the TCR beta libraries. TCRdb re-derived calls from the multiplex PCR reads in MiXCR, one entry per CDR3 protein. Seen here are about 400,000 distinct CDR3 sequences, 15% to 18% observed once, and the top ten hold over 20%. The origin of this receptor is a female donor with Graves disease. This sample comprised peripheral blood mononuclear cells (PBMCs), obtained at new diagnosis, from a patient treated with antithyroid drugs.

CDR3 sequence reads: CASSQASYEQYF. The CDR3 nucleotides are TGTGCCAGCAGCCAAGCCTCTTACGAGCAGTACTTC. The J gene is TRBJ2-7, the V gene TRBV3-1; no reliable D call. Deletions cut 1 base from V and 4 bases from J, with 5 bases between. The CDR3 is 12 residues long. Germline CDR1 LGHDT, CDR2 YNNKEL (reference sequence).